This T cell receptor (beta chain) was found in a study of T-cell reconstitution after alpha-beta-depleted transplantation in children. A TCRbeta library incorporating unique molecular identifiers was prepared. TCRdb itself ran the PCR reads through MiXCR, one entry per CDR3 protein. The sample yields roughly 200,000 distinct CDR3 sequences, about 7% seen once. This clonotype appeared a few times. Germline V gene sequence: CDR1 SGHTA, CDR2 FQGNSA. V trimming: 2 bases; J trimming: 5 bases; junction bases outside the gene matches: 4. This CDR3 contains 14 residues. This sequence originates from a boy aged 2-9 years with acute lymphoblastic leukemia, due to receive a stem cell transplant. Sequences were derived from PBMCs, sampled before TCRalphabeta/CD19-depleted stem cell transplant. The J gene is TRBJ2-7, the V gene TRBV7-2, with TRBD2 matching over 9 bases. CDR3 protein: CASSLSAGGNEQYF. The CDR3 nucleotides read TGTGCCAGCAGCTTAAGCGCGGGGGGGAACGAGCAGTACTTC. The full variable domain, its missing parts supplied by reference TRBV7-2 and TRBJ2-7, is GAGVSQSPSNKVTEKGKDVELRCDPISGHTALYWYRQSLGQGLEFLIYFQGNSAPDKSGLPSDRFSAERTGGSVSTLTIQRTQQEDSAVYLCASSLSAGGNEQYFGPGTRLTVT.